This T cell receptor beta chain appears in the sequencing data of a study of cytomegalovirus exposure and HLA in healthy donors. About the study: Unique TCRs numbering about 87 million, obtained from HLA-typed donors, made up an early data release. General observations from the study: Among the sequence variants, a highly shared cluster was likely an artifact of sequencing.

PCR used 60 Vbeta primers and 13 Jbeta primers. Only in-frame clones appear in the TCRdb table, and some are missing; sequencing was by immunoSEQ multiplex PCR. The table has around 160,000 clones, around 75% seen once. Notes on this clone: Its antigen is as yet unknown.

The CDR3 length is 15 residues. V shed 5 bases, J shed 2 bases, and the junction held 5 bases outside the gene matches. CDR1 and CDR2 (germline): MDHEN, SYDVKM. Sequencing used PBMCs. The receptor was isolated from a woman younger than 30 in good health and CMV-seronegative. The gene calls are TRBV28 and TRBJ1-4, with 7 bases aligning to TRBD1. For the CDR3, the DNA is TGTGCCAGCAGTCGAGACAGGGTGACTAATGAAAAACTGTTTTTT. Amino acid sequence: CASSRDRVTNEKLFF.